Listed below are T cell receptor beta chains from one sample, sequenced in a study of T-cell memory formation after mild COVID-19. MiXCR was run by TCRdb on the 5' RACE reads, yielding one entry per CDR3 protein. The table has around 300,000 distinct CDR3 sequences, 18% seen once. The sample taken for sequencing was PBMCs or a T cell subset sorted from them (not recorded which). The receptors shown here come from a man aged 18 to 29 who had mild COVID-19 (a few samples of this study predate the infection). Cell type and time point are not known. Both conserved end residues are trimmed from each CDR3. The order of the fields is CDR3 protein, V gene.

cdr3_aa: ASSQDSQGKLRNEQF; v_call: TRBV4-3
cdr3_aa: ASSFLSGTDTQY; v_call: TRBV28
cdr3_aa: ASSQDLRQGLTF; v_call: TRBV4-1
cdr3_aa: ASSWAPRDTQY; v_call: TRBV5-6
cdr3_aa: ASSPSSGEGTQY; v_call: TRBV5-4
cdr3_aa: SARLVGGNYGYT; v_call: TRBV20-1
cdr3_aa: ASSQHRLGNEQF; v_call: TRBV7-9
cdr3_aa: ASRALGQEAKNIQY; v_call: TRBV25-1
cdr3_aa: ASSRLAGAPNEQF; v_call: TRBV7-6
cdr3_aa: AISSTGQPYGYT; v_call: TRBV10-3
cdr3_aa: ASMEQGQETQY; v_call: TRBV5-1
cdr3_aa: ASAQLSGPQETQY; v_call: TRBV27
cdr3_aa: ASSERGTEAF; v_call: TRBV2
cdr3_aa: SGMGPNYGYT; v_call: TRBV29-1
cdr3_aa: ASKGQGPTDTQY; v_call: TRBV10-3
cdr3_aa: ASSLGVGDTEAF; v_call: TRBV7-9
cdr3_aa: ATTEVMNTEAF; v_call: TRBV24-1
cdr3_aa: ASNPRVGDTQY; v_call: TRBV19
cdr3_aa: ASSRGRDDEKLF; v_call: TRBV5-1
cdr3_aa: SARAAEGITDTQY; v_call: TRBV20-1
cdr3_aa: SAEQQGDTQY; v_call: TRBV20-1
cdr3_aa: ASRGGTTGETQY; v_call: TRBV10-2
cdr3_aa: ASSQSSPDTQY; v_call: TRBV21-1